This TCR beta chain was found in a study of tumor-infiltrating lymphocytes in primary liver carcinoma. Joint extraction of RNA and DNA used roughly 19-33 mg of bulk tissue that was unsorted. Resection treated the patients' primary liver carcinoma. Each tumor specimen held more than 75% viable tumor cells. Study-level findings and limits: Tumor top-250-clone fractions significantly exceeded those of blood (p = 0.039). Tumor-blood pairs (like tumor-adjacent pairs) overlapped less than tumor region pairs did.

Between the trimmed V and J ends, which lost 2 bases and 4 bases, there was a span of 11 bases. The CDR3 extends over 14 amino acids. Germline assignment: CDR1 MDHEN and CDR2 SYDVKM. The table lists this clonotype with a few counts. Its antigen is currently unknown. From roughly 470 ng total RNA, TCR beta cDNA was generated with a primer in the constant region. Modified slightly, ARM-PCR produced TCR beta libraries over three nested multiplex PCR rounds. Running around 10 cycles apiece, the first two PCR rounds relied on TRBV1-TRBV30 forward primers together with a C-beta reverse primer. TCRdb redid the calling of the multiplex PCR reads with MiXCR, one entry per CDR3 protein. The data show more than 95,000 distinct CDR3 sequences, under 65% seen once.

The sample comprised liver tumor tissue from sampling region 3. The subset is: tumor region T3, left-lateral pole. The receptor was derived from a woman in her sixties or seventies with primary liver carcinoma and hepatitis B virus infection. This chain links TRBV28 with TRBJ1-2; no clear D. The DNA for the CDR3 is TGTGCCAGCAGTTTACTAGAGACTGGCTATGGCTACACCTTC. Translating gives CASSLLETGYGYTF.